A selection of T cell receptor beta chains follows, all from one sample in a study of blood T cell repertoires in COVID-19. Method: immunoSEQ multiplex PCR; TCRdb's copy keeps in-frame clones and lacks some. The sample includes 200,000 to 250,000 clones, around 90% of them seen just once. Specimen: peripheral blood. The receptors originated from a man aged 25 to 40 with COVID-19, enrolled during active disease. Both conserved end residues are part of each CDR3. Fields, in order: CDR3 protein, D gene, V gene, J gene. A D gene is named only where the DNA matches it firmly.

CASSLDRGKVISTDTQYF	TRBD1	TRBV28	TRBJ2-3
CASSTGQGAPNYGYTF	TRBD1	TRBV18	TRBJ1-2
CASSELGQPNLGQYF	TRBD1	TRBV13	TRBJ2-7
CASSLAGQGADTQYF	TRBD1	TRBV28	TRBJ2-3
CASSIDWPSLLNYGYTF	NA	TRBV19	TRBJ1-2
CASSVEGVPGYEQYF	NA	TRBV9	TRBJ2-7
CASSPLEGDYGYTF	NA	TRBV28	TRBJ1-2
CASGRFYEQYF	NA	TRBV28	TRBJ2-7
CASSLGQTPGGYTF	TRBD1	TRBV7-2	TRBJ1-2
CAWSVPGLALYEQYF	TRBD2	TRBV30	TRBJ2-7
CATSENGGGSYNEQFF	TRBD2	TRBV24-1	TRBJ2-1
CASSETTSGRSYEQYF	TRBD2	TRBV6-1	TRBJ2-7
CASSQVPAGELNEQFF	TRBD2	TRBV3-1/TRBV3-2	TRBJ2-1
CAISESLGLAAPGELFF	TRBD2	TRBV10-3	TRBJ2-2
CASSLILSKTETFIF	NA	TRBV5-8	TRBJ2-1
CASSLGALSSYEQYF	NA	TRBV7-2	TRBJ2-7
CASSQDRGRSSYEQYF	NA	TRBV4-1	TRBJ2-7
CASSETSGSYNEQFF	TRBD2	TRBV5-1	TRBJ2-1